This TCR beta chain was captured in a study of blood T cell repertoires in COVID-19. In the study overall: From T cells, B-cell-depleted T cells, or PBMCs came the material, which was cDNA or gDNA.

Original processing notes: Estimates of nucleated cell counts were drawn from the amplification of reference gene primers. Clones were sequenced by immunoSEQ multiplex PCR, and TCRdb holds only the in-frame ones, with some missing. V, J and clone size were drawn from that table, and D and trimming were deduced from the DNA. The repertoire consists of nearly 35,000 clones, with 80% to 90% occurring once and the leading ten covering 35% to 55%. The CDR3 runs 15 residues. Trimming took 3 bases from V and 6 from J; bases not matched to a gene: 5. CDR1 and CDR2 from the germline V gene are SGHAT and FQNNGV.

This TCR derives from a human donor in a cohort sampled during active COVID-19. Specimen: peripheral blood. The chain has TRBV11-2 and TRBJ2-3; 11 nucleotides match TRBD2. The CDR3 nucleotides are TGTGCCAGCAGCTTCACTAGCGGGGGCAGGGATACGCAGTATTTT. The encoded protein is CASSFTSGGRDTQYF.